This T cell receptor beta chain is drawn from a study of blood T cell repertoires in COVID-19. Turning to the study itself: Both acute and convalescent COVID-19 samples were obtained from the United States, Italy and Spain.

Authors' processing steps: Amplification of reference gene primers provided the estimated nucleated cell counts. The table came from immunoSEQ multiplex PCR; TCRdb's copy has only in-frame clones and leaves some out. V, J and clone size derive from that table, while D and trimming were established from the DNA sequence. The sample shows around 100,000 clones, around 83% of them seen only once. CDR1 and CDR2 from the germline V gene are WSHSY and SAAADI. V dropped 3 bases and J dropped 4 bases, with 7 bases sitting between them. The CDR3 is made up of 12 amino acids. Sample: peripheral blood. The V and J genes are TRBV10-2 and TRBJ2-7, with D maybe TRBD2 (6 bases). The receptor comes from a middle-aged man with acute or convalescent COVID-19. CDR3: CASSELAYEQYF. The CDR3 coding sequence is TGCGCCAGCAGTGAACTAGCTTACGAGCAGTACTTC.